Presented here are 5 T cell receptor beta chains from one specimen sequenced in a study of T cell responses to AZD1222 COVID-19 vaccine (dated by TCRdb to the early 2020s). The library was built by means of the immunoSEQ multiplex PCR assay. This is the immuneACCESS table as TCRdb keeps it, with only in-frame sequences that have V and J called. A part of the clones is gone; compared with another copy, unresolved V genes explain less than half, and the rest is unexplained. This sample is represented by 150,000 to 200,000 clones; 70% to 90% of them were singletons. Jointly, the top ten make up about 25% of the sample. What the time point label conveys for this sample: about 28 days (+/-7) after the second vaccine dose. The specimen comprised peripheral blood, sampled 28 days after the second AZD1222 dose. The receptors derive from an adult who received the AZD1222 COVID-19 vaccine.

V and J are TRBV18 and TRBJ1-4; D gene ambiguous. V lost 3 bases, J lost 3 bases, and 5 bases lay in between. This CDR3 is 13 amino acids long. Germline V CDR1 and CDR2: KGHSH, LQKENI. CDR3: CASSPKANEKLFF. CDR3 nucleotides: TGTGCCAGCTCACCTAAGGCTAATGAAAAACTGTTTTTT.

The rearrangement joins TRBV12-3 or TRBV12-4 to TRBJ1-2; 9 nucleotides align to TRBD1. The CDR3 loop spans 13 amino acids. The V segment lost 4 bases and the J segment 6 bases; nucleotides outside the gene matches: 3. CDR3 protein: CASSYRGLDGYTF. The CDR3 nucleotides are TGTGCCAGCAGTTACAGGGGGCTTGATGGCTACACCTTC.

The chain recombines TRBV9 with TRBJ2-3; a possible D gene is TRBD2 (5 bases). The ends were cut back, 0 bases at V and 3 bases at J, with 14 bases in the middle. The CDR3 extends over 16 amino acids. Germline V gene sequence: CDR1 SGDLS, CDR2 YYNGEE. The CDR3 protein is CASSVVSLLGTDTQYF. The CDR3 coding sequence is TGTGCCAGCAGCGTAGTCAGTTTACTAGGGACAGATACGCAGTATTTT.

The chain carries TRBV27 and TRBJ2-7; no firm D call. CDR1 MNHEY and CDR2 SMNVEV come from the germline V gene (reference sequence). The CDR3 consists of 13 residues. The V end was cut by 2 bases, the J end by 4 bases, with 9 bases between. CDR3 DNA sequence: TGTGCCAGCAGTTTAACGGACGGATACGAGCAGTACTTC. The encoded protein is CASSLTDGYEQYF.

This chain uses TRBV28 with TRBJ1-5; no clear D gene. The CDR3 covers 15 residues. Trimming cost V 9 bases and J 0 bases, with 15 bases left between them. Germline V CDR1 and CDR2: MDHEN, SYDVKM. CDR3 nucleotides: TGTGCCAGTCAGCCAGGAGATAATAGCAATCAGCCCCAGCATTTT. Its protein is CASQPGDNSNQPQHF.